Given below is one T cell receptor (beta chain) in context. Its specificity is not known. The sample is drawn from a study of CD8+CD57+ T cells in acquired aplastic anemia. About the study: Sorted CD4+ plus CD8+ cells gave DNA averaging around 3 ug. Study-wide findings and caveats: Patients and controls shared under 35 CD8+ CDR3 sequences, which appeared highly expressed in patients and within their immunodominant clones.

An expansion of CD8+CD57+ cells by flow cytometry had been shown in patients chosen for sequencing. CDR1 and CDR2 (germline): ENHRY, SYGVKD. Trimming shortened V by 3 bases and J by 2 bases, and 4 bases separated the two germline ends. The CDR3 runs 12 residues. Genomic DNA templated the TCR beta VDJ and CDR3 profiling. TCRdb recomputed calls from the reads with MiXCR, one row per CDR3 protein. The sample lists about 160,000 distinct CDR3 sequences; 40% to 60% were seen once. This clonotype was sampled from a human donor with aplastic anemia. The chain links TRBV10-3 to TRBJ2-5; no firm D call. Sequencing was done on a sample of sorted CD4+, CD8+, or CD8+CD57+ T cells (not recorded which) from PBMCs. CDR3 sequence (DNA): TGTGCCATCAGTGACCAGCAAGAGACCCAGTACTTC. Translating it yields CAISDQQETQYF.